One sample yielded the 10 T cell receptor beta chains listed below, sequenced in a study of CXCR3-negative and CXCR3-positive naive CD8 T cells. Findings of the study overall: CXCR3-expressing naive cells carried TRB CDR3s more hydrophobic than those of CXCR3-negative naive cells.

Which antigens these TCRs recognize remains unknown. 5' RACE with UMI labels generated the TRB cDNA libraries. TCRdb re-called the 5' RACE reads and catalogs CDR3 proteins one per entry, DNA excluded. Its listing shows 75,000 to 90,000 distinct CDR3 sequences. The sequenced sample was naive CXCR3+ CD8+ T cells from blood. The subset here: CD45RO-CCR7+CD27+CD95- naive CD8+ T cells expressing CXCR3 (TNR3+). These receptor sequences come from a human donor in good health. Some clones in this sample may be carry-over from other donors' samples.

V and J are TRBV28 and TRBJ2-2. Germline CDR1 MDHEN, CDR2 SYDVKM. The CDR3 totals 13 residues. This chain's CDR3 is CASSYYSGGELFF.

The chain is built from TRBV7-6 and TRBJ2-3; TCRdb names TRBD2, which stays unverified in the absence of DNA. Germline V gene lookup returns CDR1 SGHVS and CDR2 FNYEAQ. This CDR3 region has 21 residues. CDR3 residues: CASSLDHLAGGMPTYTDTQYF.

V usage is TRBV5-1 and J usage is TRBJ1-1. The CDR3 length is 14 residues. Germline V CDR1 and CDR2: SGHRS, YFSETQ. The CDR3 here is CASSLVRLNTEAFF. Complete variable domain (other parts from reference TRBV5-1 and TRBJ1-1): KAGVTQTPRYLIKTRGQQVTLSCSPISGHRSVSWYQQTPGQGLQFLFEYFSETQRNKGNFPGRFSGRQFSNSRSEMNVSTLELGDSALYLCASSLVRLNTEAFFGQGTRLTVV.

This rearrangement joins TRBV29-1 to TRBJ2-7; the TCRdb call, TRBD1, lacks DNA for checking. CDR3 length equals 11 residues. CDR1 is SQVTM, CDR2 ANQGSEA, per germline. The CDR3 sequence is CSVVQVGEQYF.

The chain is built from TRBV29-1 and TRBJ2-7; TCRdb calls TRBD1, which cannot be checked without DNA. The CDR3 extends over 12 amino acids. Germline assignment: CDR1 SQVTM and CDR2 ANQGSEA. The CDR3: CSVDVTGDEQYF.

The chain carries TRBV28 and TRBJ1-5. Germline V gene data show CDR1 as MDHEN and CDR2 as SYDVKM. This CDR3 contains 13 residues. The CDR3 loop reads CASGRGDNQPQHF.

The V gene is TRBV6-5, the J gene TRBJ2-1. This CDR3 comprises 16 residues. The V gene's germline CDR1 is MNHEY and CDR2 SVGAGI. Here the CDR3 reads CASRYTQRTPYNEQFF.

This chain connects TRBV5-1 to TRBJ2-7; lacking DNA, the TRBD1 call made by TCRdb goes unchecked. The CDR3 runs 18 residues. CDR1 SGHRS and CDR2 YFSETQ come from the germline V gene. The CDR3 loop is CASSLVPNAQGWSYEQYF.

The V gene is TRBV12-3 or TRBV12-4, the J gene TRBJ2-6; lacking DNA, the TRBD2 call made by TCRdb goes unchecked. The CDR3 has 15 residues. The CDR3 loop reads CASSLWRAGANVLTF.

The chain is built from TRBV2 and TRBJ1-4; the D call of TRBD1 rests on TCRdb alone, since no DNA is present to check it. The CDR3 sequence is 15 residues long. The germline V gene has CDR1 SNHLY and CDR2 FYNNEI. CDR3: CASRPPGTMNEKLFF.